The 13 T cell receptor beta chains listed next were all sequenced from one sample in a study of shared clonotypes between healthy human individuals. Profiling relied on immunoSEQ multiplex PCR, and the TCRdb table lists in-frame clones only, not all of them. The sample includes some 2,000,000 clones, 95% of them seen just once. The sample was naive CD4+ T cells sorted from blood. Indicated subset: CD45RA+ positively selected. The receptors shown here come from a man aged 18 to 29 in good health.

About this clone: Other DNA sequences in this sample translate to the same CDR3. This chain joins TRBV18 and TRBJ2-1, with D uncertain. The ends were cut back, 6 bases at V and 0 bases at J, with 6 bases in the middle. The V gene's germline CDR1 is KGHSH and CDR2 LQKENI. This CDR3 has 13 amino acids. The CDR3 spells CASSSSSYNEQFF. CDR3 bases: TGTGCCAGCTCGTCAAGCTCCTACAATGAGCAGTTCTTC.

This clone was detected once. The chain uses TRBV25-1 and TRBJ2-7; 9 positions match TRBD1. The germline V gene encodes CDR1 MGHDK and CDR2 SYGVNS. The CDR3 extends over 15 amino acids. Germline trimming cut 2 bases from V and 1 base from J; bases unmatched to any gene: 3. CDR3 protein: CASSEGTGISYEQYF. The DNA for the CDR3 is TGTGCCAGCAGTGAAGGGACAGGGATTTCCTACGAGCAGTACTTC.

On this clone: A much larger clone lies one base from this, so it may be a read error. Other nucleotide sequences from this sample produce the same CDR3. As DNA, the CDR3 is TGTGCCAGCAGAGTTTTAGCAAGCTCTAATTCACCCCTCCACTTT. Translated, it gives CASRVLASSNSPLHF. The chain carries TRBV2 and TRBJ1-6; no reliable D call. Germline V gives CDR1 SNHLY, CDR2 FYNNEI. This CDR3 contains 15 residues. The V end lost 6 bases, the J end lost 6 bases, and 15 bases lay between the germline ends.

This chain joins TRBV28 and TRBJ2-7; D is uncertain. With 2 bases removed from V and 0 bases from J, the gap between germline ends came to 14 bases. Germline CDR1 reads MDHEN; CDR2 reads SYDVKM. The CDR3 consists of 16 residues. The CDR3 coding sequence is TGTGCCAGCAGTTTAGAGAGGCAGCCCCTCTCCTACGAGCAGTACTTC. Translating gives CASSLERQPLSYEQYF.

This chain connects TRBV7-8 to TRBJ1-3; maybe TRBD1 (5 bases). CDR1 SGHVS and CDR2 FQNEAQ come from the germline V gene. The CDR3 totals 13 residues. The V and J ends lost 1 base and 8 bases respectively, with 9 bases between them. CDR3 in amino acids: CASSLGGGDTIYF. CDR3 nucleotides: TGTGCCAGCAGCTTAGGTGGGGGGGACACCATATATTTT.

This chain uses TRBV7-2 with TRBJ2-3, with TRBD2 matching over 13 bases. The germline gives CDR1 SGHTA, CDR2 FQGNSA. The CDR3 is 16 residues long. V was pared by 5 bases and J by 3 bases, with 5 bases of the junction left unmatched. CDR3 nucleotide sequence: TGTGCCAGCAGCAGACTAGCGGGAGGCCTGACAGATACGCAGTATTTT. The encoded protein is CASSRLAGGLTDTQYF.

The DNA of the CDR3 is TGTGCCAGCAGCTTCTTTGATCAGGGGGCGACCGGGGAGCTGTTTTTT. Protein: CASSFFDQGATGELFF. V usage is TRBV5-4 and J usage is TRBJ2-2; 8 bases map to TRBD1. From germline, CDR1 is SGHNT and CDR2 YYREEE (reference sequence). Germline trimming cut 2 bases from V and 5 bases from J; bases unmatched to any gene: 8. The CDR3 covers 16 residues.

This rearrangement joins TRBV5-4 to TRBJ2-3, with TRBD1 matching over 7 bases. This CDR3 comprises 14 residues. Germline V CDR1 and CDR2: SGHNT, YYREEE (reference sequence). With V trimmed by 0 bases and J by 5 bases, 3 bases remained unmatched. DNA for the CDR3: TGTGCCAGCAGCTTGGAGGGGGCACGAGATACGCAGTATTTT. Its translation: CASSLEGARDTQYF.

The rearrangement joins TRBV10-1 to TRBJ2-1, with 14 bases that match TRBD2. Germline values: CDR1 WNHNN, CDR2 SYGVQD (reference sequence). CDR3 length: 18 residues. Trimming at V came to 5 bases and at J to 2 bases, leaving 8 bases not matched to a gene. This CDR3 is CASSPGTSGGAPYNEQFF. The CDR3 DNA follows: TGCGCCAGCAGTCCCGGGACTAGCGGGGGCGCACCCTACAATGAGCAGTTCTTC.

This chain links TRBV30 with TRBJ2-7, with a possible D match to TRBD2 (5 bases). Germline loops: CDR1 GTSNPN, CDR2 SVGIG (reference sequence). The CDR3 length is 14 residues. Trimming left V 1 base short and J 2 bases short, with 12 bases between. CDR3 DNA: TGTGCCTGGAGTGACGGACCCGGGACCTACGAGCAGTACTTC. Its translation is CAWSDGPGTYEQYF.

The chain has TRBV18 and TRBJ1-4, with 8 bases fitting TRBD1. Germline values: CDR1 KGHSH, CDR2 LQKENI. The CDR3 covers 15 residues. Trimming cost V 3 bases and J 4 bases; bases outside gene matches: 4. CDR3 sequence reads: CASSPLQGVNEKLFF. The CDR3 DNA reads as TGTGCCAGCTCACCTCTACAGGGGGTTAATGAAAAACTGTTTTTT.

This sequence joins TRBV5-1 and TRBJ2-1, with D tentatively TRBD1 (5 bases). V shed 2 bases and J shed 3 bases, with 15 bases lying between them. Germline V gene data show CDR1 as SGHRS and CDR2 as YFSETQ. The CDR3 contains 16 residues. The CDR3 loop reads CASSLGADPNYNEQFF. For the CDR3, the DNA is TGCGCCAGCAGCTTAGGGGCAGACCCCAACTACAATGAGCAGTTCTTC. The full variable domain, in which reference TRBV5-1 and TRBJ2-1 provide the parts outside the CDR3, is KAGVTQTPRYLIKTRGQQVTLSCSPISGHRSVSWYQQTPGQGLQFLFEYFSETQRNKGNFPGRFSGRQFSNSRSEMNVSTLELGDSALYLCASSLGADPNYNEQFFGPGTRLTVL.

J is TRBJ2-7 and V is TRBV5-4, with 13 bases matching TRBD2. This CDR3 comprises 15 residues. With V trimmed by 4 bases and J by 5 bases, 6 bases remained unmatched. From germline, CDR1 is SGHNT and CDR2 YYREEE (reference sequence). CDR3 sequence reads: CASSILAGGLHEQYF. CDR3 coding DNA: TGTGCCAGCAGCATACTAGCGGGAGGGCTCCACGAGCAGTACTTC.